This T cell receptor beta chain was retrieved from a study of T cell responses to AZD1222 COVID-19 vaccine. General study points: When two AZD1222 doses had been given, Spike-specific TCR breadth and depth rose. Across spike, vaccine-associated CD4 TCRs were found, dominant at 160-218 and 743-854.

In its sample, this clone was seen once. No antigen is known for it. The CDR3 length is 17 residues. Per germline, CDR1 LGHDT and CDR2 YNNKEL (reference sequence). The junction had 12 bases not matched to a gene; V was cut back by 4 bases and J by 0 bases. Produced via immunoSEQ multiplex PCR; TCRdb's table is partial and in-frame only. Among over 100,000 clones listed, 89% were seen once. Sequenced material: peripheral blood, taken on day 0 of AZD1222 vaccination. The sequence was collected from an adult in good health. The chain carries TRBV3-1 (or the pseudogene TRBV3-2) and TRBJ2-7; 7 bases map to TRBD2. The CDR3 region has the DNA TGTGCCAGCAGCCCCTCGGGGGAGGGCGAAAGCTCCTACGAGCAGTACTTC. Protein sequence: CASSPSGEGESSYEQYF.